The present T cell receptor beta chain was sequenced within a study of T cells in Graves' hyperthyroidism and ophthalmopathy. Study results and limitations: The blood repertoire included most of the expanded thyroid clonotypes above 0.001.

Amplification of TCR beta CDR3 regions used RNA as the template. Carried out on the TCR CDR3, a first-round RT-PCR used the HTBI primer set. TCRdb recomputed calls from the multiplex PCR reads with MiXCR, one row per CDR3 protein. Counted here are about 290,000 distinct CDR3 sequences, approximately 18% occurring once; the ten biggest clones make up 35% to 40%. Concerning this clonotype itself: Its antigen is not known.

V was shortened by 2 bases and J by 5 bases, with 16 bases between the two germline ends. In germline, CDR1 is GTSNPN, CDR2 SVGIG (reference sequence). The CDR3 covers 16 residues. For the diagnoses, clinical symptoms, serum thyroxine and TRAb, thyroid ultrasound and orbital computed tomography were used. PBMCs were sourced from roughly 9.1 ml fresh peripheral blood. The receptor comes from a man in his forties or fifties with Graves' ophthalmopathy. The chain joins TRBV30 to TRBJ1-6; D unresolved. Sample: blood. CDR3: CAWSSGGEVNNSPLHF. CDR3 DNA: TGTGCCTGGAGTTCCGGTGGGGAGGTCAATAATTCACCCCTCCACTTT.